This record concerns one T cell receptor beta chain sequence. One end of the junction fails to match germline, which may point to a read error. The data originate from a study of blood T cell repertoires in COVID-19. Background on the study: From the United States, Italy and Spain came samples of acute and convalescent COVID-19. The cDNA or gDNA used as material had been derived from T cells, B-cell-depleted T cells, or PBMCs.

Authors' methods: Amplification from reference gene primers served as the basis for estimated nucleated cell counts. Method: immunoSEQ multiplex PCR; TCRdb's copy keeps in-frame clones and lacks some. That table furnishes V, J and clone size, whereas the DNA furnished D and trimming. The profile shows 200,000 to 250,000 clones, approximately 85% of them singletons. The CDR3 loop spans 14 amino acids. The germline V gene encodes CDR1 LGHDT and CDR2 YNNKEL (reference sequence). Sequenced sample: peripheral blood. V gene TRBV3-1 (or the pseudogene TRBV3-2) combines with J gene TRBJ1-1, with 9 bases that match TRBD1. The sequence was obtained from a woman aged 45-65 years with active or convalescent COVID-19. CDR3 nucleotides: TGTGCCAGCACCCAACAGGGGGCTTGGACTGAAGCTTTCTTT. It specifies CASTQQGAWTEAFF.